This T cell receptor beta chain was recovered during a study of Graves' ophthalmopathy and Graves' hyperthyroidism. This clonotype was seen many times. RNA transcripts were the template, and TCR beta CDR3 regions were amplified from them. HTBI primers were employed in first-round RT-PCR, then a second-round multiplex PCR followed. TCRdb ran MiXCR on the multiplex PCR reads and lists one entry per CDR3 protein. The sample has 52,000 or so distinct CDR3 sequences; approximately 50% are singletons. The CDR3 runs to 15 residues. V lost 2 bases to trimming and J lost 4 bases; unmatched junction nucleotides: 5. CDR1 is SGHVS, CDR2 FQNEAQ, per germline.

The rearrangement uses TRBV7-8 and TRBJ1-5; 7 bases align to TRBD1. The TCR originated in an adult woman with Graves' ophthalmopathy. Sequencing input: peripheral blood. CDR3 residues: CASSLSDRANQPQHF. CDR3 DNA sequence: TGTGCCAGCAGCTTAAGCGACAGGGCGAATCAGCCCCAGCATTTT.